This paragraph reports one T cell receptor (beta chain). Trimming stripped 0 bases from V and 3 bases from J, with 5 bases between. CDR3 size: 14 residues. Germline loops: CDR1 MRHNA, CDR2 SNTAGT. Original processing methods: Researchers report that nucleated cell counts were estimated from reference gene primer amplification. Measured with immunoSEQ multiplex PCR; TCRdb has only the in-frame clones, and not every one. That table gives V, J and clone size, and the DNA gave D and trimming. Of approximately 300,000 clones in the sample, 85% to 95% were seen once. The data were obtained in a study of blood T cell repertoires in COVID-19. Study-level information: From T cells, B-cell-depleted T cells, or PBMCs came the material, which was cDNA or gDNA.

Exposed enrollees had met someone with a PCR-confirmed or clinician-diagnosed COVID-19 case at some point within the 2 weeks before study entry. The receptor's source is a woman in her 30s who had been exposed to COVID-19. This chain uses TRBV6-4 with TRBJ2-2; D gene unclear. The sample was PBMCs or T cells enriched from blood (not recorded which). The DNA of the CDR3 is TGTGCCAGCAGTGACTCAGTAGACACCGGGGAGCTGTTTTTT. Translation gives CASSDSVDTGELFF.